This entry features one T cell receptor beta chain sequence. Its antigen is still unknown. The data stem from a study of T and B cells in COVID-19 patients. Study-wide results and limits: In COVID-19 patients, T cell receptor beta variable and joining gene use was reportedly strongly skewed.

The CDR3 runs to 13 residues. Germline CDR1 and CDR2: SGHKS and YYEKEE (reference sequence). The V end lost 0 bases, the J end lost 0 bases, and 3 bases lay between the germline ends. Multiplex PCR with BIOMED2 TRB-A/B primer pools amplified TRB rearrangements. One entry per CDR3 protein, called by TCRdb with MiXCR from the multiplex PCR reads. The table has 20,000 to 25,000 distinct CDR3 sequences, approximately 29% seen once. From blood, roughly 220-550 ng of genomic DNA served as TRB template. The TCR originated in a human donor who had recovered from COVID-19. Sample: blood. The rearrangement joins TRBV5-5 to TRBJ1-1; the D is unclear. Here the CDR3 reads CASSLVVNTEAFF. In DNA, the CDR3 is TGTGCCAGCAGCTTGGTAGTGAACACTGAAGCTTTCTTT.